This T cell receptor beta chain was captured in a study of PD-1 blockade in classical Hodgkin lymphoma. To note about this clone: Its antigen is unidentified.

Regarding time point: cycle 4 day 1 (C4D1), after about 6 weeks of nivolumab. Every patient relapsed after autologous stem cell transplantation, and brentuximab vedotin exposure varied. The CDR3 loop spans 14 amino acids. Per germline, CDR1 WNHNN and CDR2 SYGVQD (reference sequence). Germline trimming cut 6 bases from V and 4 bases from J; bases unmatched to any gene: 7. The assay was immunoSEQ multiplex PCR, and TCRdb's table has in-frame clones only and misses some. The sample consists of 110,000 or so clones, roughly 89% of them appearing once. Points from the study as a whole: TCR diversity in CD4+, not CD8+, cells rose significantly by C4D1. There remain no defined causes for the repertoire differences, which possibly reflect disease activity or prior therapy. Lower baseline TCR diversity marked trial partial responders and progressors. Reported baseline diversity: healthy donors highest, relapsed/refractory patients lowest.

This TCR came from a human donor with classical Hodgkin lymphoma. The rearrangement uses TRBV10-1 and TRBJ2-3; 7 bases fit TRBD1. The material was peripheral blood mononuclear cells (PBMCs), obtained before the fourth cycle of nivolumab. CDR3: CASSPGTAADTQYF. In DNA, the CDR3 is TGCGCCAGCAGCCCGGGGACAGCGGCAGATACGCAGTATTTT.